This T cell receptor beta chain came from a study of identical twins. Trimming pared 7 bases from V and 1 base from J, leaving 14 bases between. This CDR3 is 15 amino acids long. The V gene's germline CDR1 is LNHNV and CDR2 YYDKDF (reference sequence). TCRdb reprocessed the 5' RACE reads with MiXCR, giving one entry per CDR3 protein. The sample has just over 500,000 distinct CDR3 sequences, around 20% seen once; the top ten hold about 0.99%. This same sample was also part of a study on T cells expressing NK-cell markers. That work adds: It was sorted CD3+CD56+NKG2C+, CD3+CD56+NKG2C- and CD3+CD56-NKG2C+ T cells that supplied the TCR beta repertoires. For several experiments, T cell sorting was restricted to the alpha-beta TCR population by means of an anti-gamma-delta TCR antibody.

This sequence was found in a young woman in good health. The genes are TRBV15 and TRBJ2-1; unclear D gene. Specimen: CD4+ T cells sorted from blood. The CDR3 nucleotides read TGTGCCACCACCGCCCTGGGTGGGTCCTACAATGAGCAGTTCTTC. Translating it yields CATTALGGSYNEQFF.